This entry is about one TCR beta chain. What this receptor recognizes is not known. No base qualities exist here, and no much larger clone lies one base off it. V drops 1 base and J drops 2 bases, leaving 12 bases in between. CDR1 SNHLY and CDR2 FYNNEI are derived from the germline V gene. Including cysteine and phenylalanine, the CDR3 has 16 amino acids. Only the CDR3 portion is preserved as DNA: 48 bases, with reading frame beginning at the first base. This sample was taken from a study of blood T cells in healthy people across ages (dated by TCRdb to about 2015). Regarding the complete study: Template switching captured roughly one uniquely barcoded TCR beta cDNA molecule per two T cells in model experiments. Using deep sequencing normalized with unique cDNA molecular identifiers, the study measured how TCR beta repertoire diversity changes with age. Four age groups were formed from the donors: young (average approximately 17 years), middle-aged (approximately 42), aged (around 68) and long-lived (approximately 80). To avoid experimental bias, donors of different ages were distributed randomly across sequencing lanes. For two donors (one aged 18 to 29 and one aged 80 or older), the study analyzed two additional independent replicas of 1 million unique cDNA reads from the same blood draw.

Libraries were made using 5' RACE. Data came from an Illumina HiSeq 2500. A second roughly 6 to 11 cycle PCR used a sample-barcoded 5' primer and a J-beta primer mix. A template-switch 5' adaptor carrying 12 random nucleotides introduced a unique molecular identifier onto each TCR beta cDNA molecule. At least 2.5 million CDR3-containing paired-end reads were obtained from each sample. First-strand cDNA was synthesized from all RNA with the Mint cDNA synthesis kit, primed by a TRBC-specific oligonucleotide. Following uracil-DNA glycosylase treatment, all cDNA underwent a first 18-cycle PCR with the universal primers M1SS and BC2_uni_R. Under the source paper's analysis protocol: Normalization of each sample was performed by random selection of 1 million high-quality reads, each carrying a distinct molecular identifier. Instead of being binned into consensus sequences, reads that shared molecular identifiers were thrown out. CDR3 identification, clonotype clustering and error correction used MiTCR with a Q25 quality threshold and the strictest error-elimination algorithm. A nonparametric unseen species model using Euler transformation provided a lower-bound estimate of total TCR beta diversity. Through fastp at Q25 and MiXCR, TCRdb rebuilt clones from the public reads, retaining in-frame beta chains. Every entry covers one CDR3 protein and lists the most common genes and DNA from its rows. The authors' filters were not applied to this entry. This sample has fewer than 950,000 distinct CDR3 sequences in its table, and about 55% of those were observed once. Jointly, the top ten make up around 40% of the sample.

Findings and caveats that apply to the study as a whole: Bulk unsorted PBMC profiling prevented conclusive comparison of naive and antigen-experienced compartments. Observed TCR beta diversity per million T cells fell roughly linearly with age, and a significant reduction was already apparent by age around 39. Observed TCR beta diversity correlated strongly with the percentage of naive T cells measured by flow cytometry. Estimates of total diversity from one million sequenced T cells were regarded as lower bounds and underestimates. Compared with the aged group, the long-lived group had more naive CD4+ T cells, fewer expanded clones and increased TCR diversity, suggesting age selection. Because donor CMV infection status was unknown, age-related changes in expanded clonotypes were potentially confounded.

Donors were 35 to 40 systemically healthy Caucasian individuals from Russia aged about 6 to 100 years. Each donor gave approximately 9.4 milliliters of peripheral blood, drawn into EDTA-treated Vacutainer tubes. Ficoll-Paque density-gradient centrifugation was used to isolate PBMCs, with at least 6 million obtained per sample. Trizol reagent was used to extract total RNA from the PBMCs, yielding at least 5.5 micrograms per sample. For every donor, flow cytometry on a PBMC aliquot measured the percentage of naive CD45RAhigh/CD27high T cells. Sequencing was done on a sample of blood. The clonotype was recovered from a man at least 80 years old in good health. The chain joins TRBV2 to TRBJ2-1; the D gene is perhaps TRBD1, on 7 matching bases. The CDR3 in this case is CASSEGGRGAYNEQFF. The sequence in DNA is TGTGCCAGCAGTGAAGGAGGCAGGGGGGCCTACAATGAGCAGTTCTTC.